The clone carrying this TCR beta chain has at least ten counts. TCRdb re-called the RACE reads through MiXCR, storing one row per CDR3 protein. This sample has about 83,000 distinct CDR3 sequences, with around 7.8% found just once. CDR1 is SGDLS, CDR2 YYNGEE, per germline. The V gene end was trimmed by 2 bases and the J gene end by 3 bases; junction bases not matched to a gene: 10. The CDR3 spans 16 residues. The sample is drawn from a study of human T cells and chemical hapten exposure. The sample's time point: patch test 1, 2 weeks after DPC sensitization. Treatment meaning: therapeutic diphenylcyclopropenone sensitization with weekly scalp DPC. The drawing of blood occurred before each patch test was applied.

The chain is built from TRBV9 and TRBJ2-7; 8 bases line up with TRBD1. The input for sequencing was whole blood, taken in connection with sensitization to the hapten diphenylcyclopropenone (DPC). This sequence originates from a woman aged 25 to 39 with alopecia areata. Some clones in this sample may be carry-over from other donors' samples. The CDR3 bases are TGTGCCAGCAGCGTCGGTTCCGGGACAGGCAGCTACGAGCAGTACTTC. It encodes CASSVGSGTGSYEQYF.